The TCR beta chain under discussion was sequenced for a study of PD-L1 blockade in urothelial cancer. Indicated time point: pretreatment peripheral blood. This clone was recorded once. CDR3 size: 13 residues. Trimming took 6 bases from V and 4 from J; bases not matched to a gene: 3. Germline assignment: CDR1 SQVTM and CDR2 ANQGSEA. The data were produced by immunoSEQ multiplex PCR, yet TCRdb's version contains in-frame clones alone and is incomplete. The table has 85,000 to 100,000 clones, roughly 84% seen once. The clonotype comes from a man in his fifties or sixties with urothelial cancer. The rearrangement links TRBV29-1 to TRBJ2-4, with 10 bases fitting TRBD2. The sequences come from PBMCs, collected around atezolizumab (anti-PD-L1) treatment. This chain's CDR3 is CSVKRGGKNIQYF. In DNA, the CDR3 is TGCAGCGTGAAGCGGGGGGGGAAAAACATTCAGTACTTC.